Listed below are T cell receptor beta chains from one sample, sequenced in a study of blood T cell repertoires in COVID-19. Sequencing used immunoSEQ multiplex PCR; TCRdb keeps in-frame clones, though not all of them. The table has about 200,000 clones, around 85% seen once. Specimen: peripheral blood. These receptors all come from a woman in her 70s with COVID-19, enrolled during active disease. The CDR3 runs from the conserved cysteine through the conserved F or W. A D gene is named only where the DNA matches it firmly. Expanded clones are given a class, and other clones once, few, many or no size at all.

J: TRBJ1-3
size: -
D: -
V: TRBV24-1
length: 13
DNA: TGTGCCACCGCGGGGTCACCTGGAAACACCATATATTTT
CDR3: CATAGSPGNTIYF

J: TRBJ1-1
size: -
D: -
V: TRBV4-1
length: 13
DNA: TGCGCCAGCAGCCAAGCAGACTTCACTGAAGCTTTCTTT
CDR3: CASSQADFTEAFF

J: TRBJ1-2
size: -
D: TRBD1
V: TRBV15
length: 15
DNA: TGTGCCACCACCCGGGACAGGGTAGTGAACTATGGCTACACCTTC
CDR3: CATTRDRVVNYGYTF

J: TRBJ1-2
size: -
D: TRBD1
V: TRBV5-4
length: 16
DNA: TGTGCCAGCAGCTTGGGTGCAGGGGGTAGTTACTATGGCTACACCTTC
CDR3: CASSLGAGGSYYGYTF

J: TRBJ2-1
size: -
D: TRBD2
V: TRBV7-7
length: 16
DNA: TGTGCTAGCAGCTCCCTGACTAGCGGGAACTACAATGAGCAGTTCTTC
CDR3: CASSSLTSGNYNEQFF

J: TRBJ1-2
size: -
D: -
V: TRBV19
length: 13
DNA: TGTGCCAGTAGTATAGCGCCGGACTATGGCTACACCTTC
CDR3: CASSIAPDYGYTF

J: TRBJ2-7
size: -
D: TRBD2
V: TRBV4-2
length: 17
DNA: TGTGCCAGCAGCCAAGATTCCCGACTAGCGGGGTTTTACGAGCAGTACTTC
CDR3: CASSQDSRLAGFYEQYF

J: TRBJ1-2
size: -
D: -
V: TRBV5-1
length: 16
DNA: TGCGCCAGCAGCAGTAGCCTGGAGAACCCTGGAGAAGGCTACACCTTC
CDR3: CASSSSLENPGEGYTF

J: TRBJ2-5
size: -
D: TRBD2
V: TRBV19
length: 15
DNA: TGTGCCAGTAGGAAGATACTAGCGGGGGAAGAGACCCAGTACTTC
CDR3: CASRKILAGEETQYF

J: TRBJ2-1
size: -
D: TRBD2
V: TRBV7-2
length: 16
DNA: TGTGCCAGCAGCTTCCTCAGCGGGGGGGCGGGAAATGAGCAGTTCTTC
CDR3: CASSFLSGGAGNEQFF

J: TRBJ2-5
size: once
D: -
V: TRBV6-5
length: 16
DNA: TGTGCCAGCAGTTACTCAAGCTCTGCCGGGTCGGGGACCCAGTACTTC
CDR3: CASSYSSSAGSGTQYF

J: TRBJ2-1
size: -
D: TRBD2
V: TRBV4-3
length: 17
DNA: TGCGCCAGCAGCCAAGATCCTGGACTAGTTCAGAACAATGAGCAGTTCTTC
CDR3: CASSQDPGLVQNNEQFF

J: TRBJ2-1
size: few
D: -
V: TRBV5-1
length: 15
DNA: TGCGCCAGCAGCCCCGCCTGGGGCGAGGACAATGAGCAGTTCTTC
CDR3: CASSPAWGEDNEQFF

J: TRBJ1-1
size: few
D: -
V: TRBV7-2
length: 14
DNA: TGTGCCAGCAGCTTAGGTCTCGGGAACACTGAAGCTTTCTTT
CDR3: CASSLGLGNTEAFF

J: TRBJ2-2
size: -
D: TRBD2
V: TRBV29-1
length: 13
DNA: TGCAGCGCGGGACTAACCCTCACCGGGGAGCTGTTTTTT
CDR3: CSAGLTLTGELFF

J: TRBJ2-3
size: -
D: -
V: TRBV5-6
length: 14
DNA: TGTGCCAGCAGCCGAGCTACCAGCACAGATACGCAGTATTTT
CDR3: CASSRATSTDTQYF

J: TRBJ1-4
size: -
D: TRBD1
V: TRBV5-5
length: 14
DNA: TGTGCCAGCAGTTCACAGGGGATCCAAGAAAAACTGTTTTTT
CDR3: CASSSQGIQEKLFF

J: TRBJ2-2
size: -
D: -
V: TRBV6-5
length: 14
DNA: TGTGCCAGCGGGACATCTCAAAACACCGGGGAGCTGTTTTTT
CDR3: CASGTSQNTGELFF

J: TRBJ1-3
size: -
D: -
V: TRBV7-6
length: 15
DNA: TGTGCCAGCAGCTTAGACAGGAACTCTGGAAACACCATATATTTT
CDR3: CASSLDRNSGNTIYF

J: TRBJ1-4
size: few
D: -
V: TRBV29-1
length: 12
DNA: TGCAGCGTTGGTCTCCTGCGAGAAAAACTGTTTTTT
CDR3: CSVGLLREKLFF

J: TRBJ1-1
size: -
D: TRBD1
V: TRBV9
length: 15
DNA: TGTGCCAGCAGCTTTACCGGGACAGGGGACACTGAAGCTTTCTTT
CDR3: CASSFTGTGDTEAFF

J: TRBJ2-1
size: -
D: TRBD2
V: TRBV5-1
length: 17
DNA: TGCGCCAGCAGCTTGGGGTCCGGGACTAGCGTTGGCGATGAGCAGTTCTTC
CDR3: CASSLGSGTSVGDEQFF

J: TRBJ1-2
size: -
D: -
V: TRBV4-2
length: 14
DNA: TGTGCCAGCAGCCAAGATAGGGGGGGTTGGGGCTACACCTTC
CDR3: CASSQDRGGWGYTF

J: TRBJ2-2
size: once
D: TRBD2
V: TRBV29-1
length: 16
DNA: TGCAGCGTTCGGCCTAGCGGGGGGGCCTCTATCGGGGAGCTGTTTTTT
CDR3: CSVRPSGGASIGELFF

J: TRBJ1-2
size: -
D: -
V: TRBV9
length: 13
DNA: TGTGCCAGCAGCGGGCGGAGGGAATATGGCTACACCTTC
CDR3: CASSGRREYGYTF

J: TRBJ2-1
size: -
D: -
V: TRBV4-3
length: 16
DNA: TGCGCCAGCAGCCAACAGAGCGATAGCTCCTACAATGAGCAGTTCTTC
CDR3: CASSQQSDSSYNEQFF

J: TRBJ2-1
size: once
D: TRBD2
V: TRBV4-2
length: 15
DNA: TGTGCCAGCAGCTCCCGACTAGCGGGGGATGATGAGCAGTTCTTC
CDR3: CASSSRLAGDDEQFF

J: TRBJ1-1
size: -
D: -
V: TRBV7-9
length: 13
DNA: TGTGCCAGCAGAGAACAGGGGAACACTGAAGCTTTCTTT
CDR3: CASREQGNTEAFF

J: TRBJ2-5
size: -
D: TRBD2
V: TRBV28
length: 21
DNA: TGTGCCAGCCGGGGTTATATGGGGACTAGCGGGGGCCGCGGGTTTCAAGAGACCCAGTACTTC
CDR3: CASRGYMGTSGGRGFQETQYF

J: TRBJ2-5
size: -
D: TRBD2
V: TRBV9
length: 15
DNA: TGTGCCAGCAGCGTAGGAACTAGCGGGTTGGAGACCCAGTACTTC
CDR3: CASSVGTSGLETQYF

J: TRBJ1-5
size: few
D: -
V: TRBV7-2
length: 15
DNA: TGTGCCAGCGGTTTAACAGGGACAAGCAATCAGCCCCAGCATTTT
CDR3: CASGLTGTSNQPQHF

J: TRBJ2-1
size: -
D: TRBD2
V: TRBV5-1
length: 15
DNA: TGCGCCAGCAGCGACACTAGCGGGGCTTACAATGAGCAGTTCTTC
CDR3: CASSDTSGAYNEQFF

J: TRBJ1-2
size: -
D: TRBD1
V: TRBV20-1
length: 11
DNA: TGCAGTCAAGGGGGCTTCTATGGCTACACCTTC
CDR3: CSQGGFYGYTF

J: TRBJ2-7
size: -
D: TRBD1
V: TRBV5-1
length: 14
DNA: TGCGCCAGCAGCCCCCGGACAGGGACCTACGAGCAGTACTTC
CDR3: CASSPRTGTYEQYF

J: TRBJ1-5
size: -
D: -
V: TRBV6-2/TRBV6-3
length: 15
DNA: TGTGCCAGCAGTTACTCTGGGCGCAACAATCAGCCCCAGCATTTT
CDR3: CASSYSGRNNQPQHF

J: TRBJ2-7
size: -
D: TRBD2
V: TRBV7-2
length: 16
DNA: TGTGCCAGCAGCTTAGGGGGACTAGCGGGGGGCTACGAGCAGTACTTC
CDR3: CASSLGGLAGGYEQYF

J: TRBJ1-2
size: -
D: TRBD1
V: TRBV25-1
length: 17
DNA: TGTGCCAGCAGTGAGGTTATCGGGACAGGGGGTGGCTATGGCTACACCTTC
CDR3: CASSEVIGTGGGYGYTF

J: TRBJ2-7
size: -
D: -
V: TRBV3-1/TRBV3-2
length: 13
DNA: TGTGCCAGCAGCCAAGTCCTCTTCTACGAGCAGTACTTC
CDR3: CASSQVLFYEQYF

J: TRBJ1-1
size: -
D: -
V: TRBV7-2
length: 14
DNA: TGTGCCAGCAGGTTACACCAGGGGAACACTGAAGCTTTCTTT
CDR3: CASRLHQGNTEAFF

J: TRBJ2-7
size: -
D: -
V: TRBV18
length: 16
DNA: TGTGCCAGCTCACCAATCGGGGTAGCCAGCCCGTACGAGCAGTACTTC
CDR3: CASSPIGVASPYEQYF

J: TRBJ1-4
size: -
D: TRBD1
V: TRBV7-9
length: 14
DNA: TGTGCCAGCAGCTTGGGGACAGGGGATGAAAAACTGTTTTTT
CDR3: CASSLGTGDEKLFF

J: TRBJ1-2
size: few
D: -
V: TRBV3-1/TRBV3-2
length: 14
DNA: TGTGCCAGCAGCCAAGATTCGGGAGGGGACCGCTACACCTTC
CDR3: CASSQDSGGDRYTF

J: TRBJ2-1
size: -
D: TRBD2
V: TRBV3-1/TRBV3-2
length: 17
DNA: TGTGCCAGCAGCCAAGATTTGGCTAGCGGGTTTTACAATGAGCAGTTCTTC
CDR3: CASSQDLASGFYNEQFF

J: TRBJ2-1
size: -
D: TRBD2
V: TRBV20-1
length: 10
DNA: TGCAGTGCCGGGAGGTCAAGGCAGTTCTTC
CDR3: CSAGRSRQFF

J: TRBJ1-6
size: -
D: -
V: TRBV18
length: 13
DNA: TGTGCCAGCTCATCGACAGGATGGGAACCCCTCCACTTT
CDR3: CASSSTGWEPLHF

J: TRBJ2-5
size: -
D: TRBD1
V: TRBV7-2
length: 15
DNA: TGTGCCAGCAGCTTAGGGACAGGGGTCGTAGAGACCCAGTACTTC
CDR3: CASSLGTGVVETQYF

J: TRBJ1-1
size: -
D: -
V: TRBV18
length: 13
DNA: TGTGCCAGCTCACCAGACTTGAACACTGAAGCTTTCTTT
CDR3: CASSPDLNTEAFF

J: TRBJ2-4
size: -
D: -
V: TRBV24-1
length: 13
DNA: TGTGCCACCAGTGGGGGGGAGGCGAACATTCAGTACTTC
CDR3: CATSGGEANIQYF

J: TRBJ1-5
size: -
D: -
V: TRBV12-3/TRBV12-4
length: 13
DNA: TGTGCCAGCAGTTTGGGGGCAGGGCAGCCCCAGCATTTT
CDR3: CASSLGAGQPQHF

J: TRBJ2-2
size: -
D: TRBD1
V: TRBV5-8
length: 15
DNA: TGTGCCAGCAGCTTGGGGACAGGGAACACCGGGGAGCTGTTTTTT
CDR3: CASSLGTGNTGELFF

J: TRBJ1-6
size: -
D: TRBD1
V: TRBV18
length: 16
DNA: TGTGCCAGCTCACGATCGGGACAGCCCTATAATTCACCCCTCCACTTT
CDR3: CASSRSGQPYNSPLHF

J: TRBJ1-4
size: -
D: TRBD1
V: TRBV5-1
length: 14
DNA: TGCGCCAGCAGCCAAGGGGGCCCTAATGAAAAACTGTTTTTT
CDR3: CASSQGGPNEKLFF